These T cell receptor beta chains were read from a single sample in a study of T cells in Graves' hyperthyroidism and ophthalmopathy. One entry per CDR3 protein, called by TCRdb with MiXCR from the multiplex PCR reads. The sample consists of approximately 520,000 distinct CDR3 sequences, 20% to 25% of them appearing once. Material: blood. These receptors came from a man aged 18 to 35 with Graves' hyperthyroidism. Each CDR3 is given with its conserved first and last residue. A D gene is named only where the DNA matches it firmly. Some rows mark clone size as missing; the rest say once, few, many or name a class of expanded clone.

>TRBJ2-7|few|TRBD2|TRBV2
CASSRDYISYEQYF
TGTGCCAGCAGTAGGGACTATATCTCCTACGAGCAGTACTTC
>TRBJ1-3|many|-|TRBV5-6
CASSLVLGGLFSGNTIYF
TGTGCCAGCAGCTTAGTCCTGGGAGGCCTTTTCTCTGGAAACACCATATATTTT
>TRBJ1-2|many|-|TRBV20-1
CSARTKGVSTF
TGCAGTGCTAGGACAAAGGGGGTCTCCACCTTC
>TRBJ2-2|many|TRBD2|TRBV12-3/TRBV12-4
CASSPRRGSAGELFF
TGTGCCAGCAGTCCTCGGCGGGGGTCGGCCGGGGAGCTGTTTTTT
>TRBJ1-1|many|TRBD1|TRBV28
CASSGLGQAPEAFF
TGTGCCAGCAGTGGACTGGGACAGGCCCCTGAAGCTTTCTTT
>TRBJ2-7|-|TRBD1|TRBV28
CASSLKGTGYFYEQYF
TGTGCCAGCAGTTTAAAAGGGACAGGGTATTTCTACGAGCAGTACTTC
>TRBJ1-6|-|-|TRBV12-3/TRBV12-4
CASSLAVGIDSPLHF
TGTGCCAGCAGTTTAGCGGTGGGAATCGATTCACCCCTCCACTTT
>TRBJ1-5|few|-|TRBV4-1
CASSQVAGVRGNQPQHF
TGCGCCAGCAGCCAAGTTGCGGGCGTAAGGGGCAATCAGCCCCAGCATTTT
>TRBJ2-3|few|-|TRBV4-1
CASSQGPALDTQYF
TGCGCCAGCAGCCAAGGTCCGGCCCTGGATACGCAGTATTTT
>TRBJ1-5|-|TRBD1|TRBV6-2/TRBV6-3
CASRSRQGNNQPQHF
TGTGCCAGCAGGAGCCGACAGGGGAATAATCAGCCCCAGCATTTT
>TRBJ1-5|many|TRBD1|TRBV12-3/TRBV12-4
CASSLRVGDRGGNQPQHF
TGTGCCAGCAGTTTAAGGGTGGGGGACAGGGGTGGCAATCAGCCCCAGCATTTT
>TRBJ1-2|many|-|TRBV20-1
CSAREDPCADGYTF
TGCAGTGCTAGAGAAGATCCCTGTGCTGATGGCTACACCTTC
>TRBJ1-6|-|TRBD1|TRBV7-6
CASSLDGTGNSPLHF
TGTGCCAGCAGCTTAGATGGGACAGGGAATTCACCCCTCCACTTT
>TRBJ1-5|many|TRBD1|TRBV12-3/TRBV12-4
CASRGTDPNQPQHF
TGTGCCAGCAGGGGGACAGATCCCAATCAGCCCCAGCATTTT
>TRBJ1-5|many|-|TRBV2
CASSLRGLKPQHF
TGTGCCAGCAGCCTAAGGGGATTGAAGCCCCAGCATTTT
>TRBJ2-5|many|-|TRBV29-1
CSVNQETQYF
TGCAGCGTGAACCAAGAGACCCAGTACTTC
>TRBJ2-5|many|-|TRBV25-1
CASSEGGGASVTQYF
TGTGCCAGCAGTGAAGGAGGGGGCGCGTCCGTGACCCAGTACTTC
>TRBJ1-5|many|TRBD1|TRBV6-5
CASSYRGGNQPQHF
TGTGCCAGCAGCTACAGGGGTGGGAATCAGCCCCAGCATTTT
>TRBJ2-7|many|TRBD2|TRBV28
CASSLTGTSAYEQYF
TGTGCCAGCAGTTTAACCGGGACTAGCGCCTACGAGCAGTACTTC
>TRBJ1-5|many|-|TRBV19
CASTLSGNLLNQPQHF
TGTGCCAGTACCCTCTCGGGGAACCTACTTAATCAGCCCCAGCATTTT
>TRBJ1-1|few|-|TRBV7-2
CASSVGWQGRTEAFF
TGTGCCAGCAGCGTGGGGTGGCAGGGGAGGACTGAAGCTTTCTTT
>TRBJ1-2|many|-|TRBV28
CASSAPGRLNGYTF
TGTGCCAGCAGTGCCCCGGGGCGGTTAAATGGCTACACCTTC
>TRBJ2-1|many|TRBD2|TRBV2
CASSGLAVSYNEQFF
TGTGCCAGCAGTGGACTAGCGGTCTCCTACAATGAGCAGTTCTTC
>TRBJ1-2|many|-|TRBV7-9
CASSPREGYYGYTF
TGTGCCAGCAGCCCACGGGAGGGGTACTATGGCTACACCTTC
>TRBJ1-5|few|-|TRBV30
CALSEGLRQPQHF
TGTGCCTTATCGGAGGGGCTGAGGCAGCCCCAGCATTTT
>TRBJ1-1|-|-|TRBV7-8
CASSAGARGYDTEAFF
TGTGCCAGCAGCGCCGGGGCGAGGGGGTACGACACTGAAGCTTTCTTT
>TRBJ2-5|-|-|TRBV12-3/TRBV12-4
CASSPDLPQETQYF
TGTGCCAGCAGCCCTGACCTTCCCCAAGAGACCCAGTACTTC
>TRBJ2-7|-|-|TRBV7-9
CASSFTEDAYEQYF
TGTGCCAGCAGCTTTACCGAGGACGCCTACGAGCAGTACTTC
>TRBJ2-7|-|-|TRBV11-2
CASSLGAAGWVYEQYF
TGTGCCAGCAGCTTAGGTGCAGCGGGCTGGGTATACGAGCAGTACTTC
>TRBJ2-2|-|-|TRBV27
CASNTGSNTGELFF
TGTGCCAGCAATACAGGGTCGAACACCGGGGAGCTGTTTTTT
>TRBJ2-7|-|TRBD2|TRBV6-5
CASRPTSAYEQYF
TGTGCCAGCAGACCTACTAGCGCCTACGAGCAGTACTTC
>TRBJ1-1|-|TRBD1|TRBV5-1
CASRRGQGISMNTEAFF
TGCGCCAGCAGAAGGGGACAGGGGATATCTATGAACACTGAAGCTTTCTTT
>TRBJ1-5|few|-|TRBV27
CASSSVTDPGGHQPQHF
TGTGCCAGCAGTTCAGTAACGGACCCTGGGGGTCATCAGCCCCAGCATTTT
>TRBJ1-5|many|-|TRBV15
CATSRGRQGNQPQHF
TGTGCCACCAGCAGAGGAAGGCAGGGCAATCAGCCCCAGCATTTT
>TRBJ2-7|few|-|TRBV11-3
CASSLGQGETYEQYF
TGTGCCAGCAGCTTAGGTCAGGGTGAGACCTACGAGCAGTACTTC
>TRBJ2-7|many|TRBD2|TRBV3-1
CASSNSVSGRKEQYF
TGTGCCAGCAGCAACTCGGTTAGCGGGAGGAAGGAGCAGTACTTC
>TRBJ2-7|-|-|TRBV5-1
CASSDLGPGYEQYF
TGCGCCAGCAGCGACCTAGGACCGGGCTACGAGCAGTACTTC
>TRBJ1-6|many|TRBD1|TRBV12-3/TRBV12-4
CASSGQGDSPLHF
TGTGCCAGCAGCGGACAGGGAGATTCACCCCTCCACTTT
>TRBJ2-5|many|TRBD1|TRBV28
CASTPGQGPLETQYF
TGTGCCAGCACCCCGGGACAGGGTCCCCTGGAGACCCAGTACTTC
>TRBJ2-7|-|-|TRBV14
CASSPRESGTSYEQYF
TGTGCCAGCAGCCCACGGGAGTCAGGAACTTCCTACGAGCAGTACTTC
>TRBJ1-3|-|-|TRBV30
CAWNDLLGSGNTIYF
TGTGCCTGGAATGACTTATTGGGCTCTGGAAACACCATATATTTT
>TRBJ2-3|many|TRBD2|TRBV12-3/TRBV12-4
CASSFPSTSGEADTQYF
TGTGCCAGCAGTTTCCCCTCGACTAGCGGGGAGGCAGATACGCAGTATTTT
>TRBJ2-7|-|-|TRBV27
CASSSIGQLYYEQYF
TGTGCCAGCAGTTCCATTGGGCAGCTATACTACGAGCAGTACTTC
>TRBJ2-7|many|-|TRBV7-9
CASSSSSEQYF
TGTGCCAGCAGCTCGTCCAGCGAGCAGTACTTC
>TRBJ2-7|many|-|TRBV6-2/TRBV6-3
CASTNTGTPFEQYF
TGTGCCAGCACCAACACCGGGACACCGTTCGAGCAGTACTTC
>TRBJ2-7|-|-|TRBV6-2/TRBV6-3
CASSTGEDYEQCF
TGTGCCAGCAGTACAGGGGAGGACTACGAGCAGTGCTTC
>TRBJ2-7|few|-|TRBV7-9
CASSQDSTSYEQYF
TGTGCCAGCAGCCAGGACAGTACCTCCTACGAGCAGTACTTC
>TRBJ1-2|many|-|TRBV18
CASSPPVGSNYGYTF
TGTGCCAGCTCACCACCGGTGGGATCTAACTATGGCTACACCTTC
>TRBJ2-5|many|-|TRBV4-1
CASSLDRNQETQYF
TGCGCCAGCAGCCTCGATAGGAACCAAGAGACCCAGTACTTC
>TRBJ1-5|few|TRBD1|TRBV30
CAWREEGGISNQPQHF
TGTGCCTGGAGGGAGGAAGGGGGCATCTCGAATCAGCCCCAGCATTTT
>TRBJ2-7|many|TRBD1|TRBV12-3/TRBV12-4
CASSLGGTGLYEQYF
TGTGCCAGCAGTTTAGGAGGGACAGGACTCTACGAGCAGTACTTC
>TRBJ1-2|many|TRBD1|TRBV12-3/TRBV12-4
CASSFGTADGYTF
TGTGCCAGCAGTTTTGGGACAGCCGATGGCTACACCTTC
>TRBJ1-2|many|-|TRBV6-1
CASRAREASYGYTF
TGTGCCAGCAGGGCCCGGGAGGCCAGCTATGGCTACACCTTC
>TRBJ2-7|once|-|TRBV6-1
CASRTLGEQYF
TGTGCCAGCAGAACTCTTGGGGAGCAGTACTTC
>TRBJ1-2|many|TRBD1|TRBV29-1
CISGTAYGYTF
TGCATCTCCGGGACAGCCTATGGCTACACCTTC
>TRBJ2-4|few|-|TRBV7-9
CASSALGGSIQYF
TGTGCCAGCAGCGCCCTTGGGGGTAGCATTCAGTACTTC
>TRBJ1-6|-|TRBD1|TRBV28
CASMTGGTSTPLHF
TGTGCCAGCATGACAGGGGGCACCTCGACACCCCTCCACTTT
>TRBJ2-2|-|-|TRBV2
CASSGGPGPSNTGELFF
TGTGCCAGCAGTGGAGGGCCAGGGCCCTCGAACACCGGGGAGCTGTTTTTT
>TRBJ2-5|-|-|TRBV6-1
CASTTRQAETQYF
TGTGCCAGCACCACCCGACAGGCAGAGACCCAGTACTTC